This is a list of T cell receptor beta chains from one sample in a study of OX40 agonist ivuxolimab in advanced cancers. Libraries were prepared by immunoSEQ multiplex PCR; TCRdb keeps only in-frame clonotypes and omits some of them. The table shows some 54,000 clones, with 80% occurring only once. This specimen was CD4+ or CD8+ T cells sorted from blood, taken in a trial of the OX40 agonist ivuxolimab. The receptors here all came from an adult with an advanced solid tumor such as melanoma, head and neck, liver or kidney cancer. CDR3s include the opening cysteine and the closing phenylalanine or tryptophan. Fields, in order: clone size, D gene, V gene, J gene, CDR3 protein, CDR3 DNA. A D gene is named only where the DNA matches it firmly. Size is stated for part of the rows, as once, few or many counts, or as a class when the clone is expanded.

size: .
D: .
V: TRBV5-6
J: TRBJ1-4
CDR3: CASSRIQSATNEKLFF
DNA: TGTGCCAGCAGCCGAATACAGAGTGCAACTAATGAAAAACTGTTTTTT

size: medium-sized
D: TRBD1
V: TRBV7-7
J: TRBJ1-5
CDR3: CASSPPFRDRDQPQHF
DNA: TGTGCCAGCAGCCCCCCTTTCCGGGACAGGGATCAGCCCCAGCATTTT

size: .
D: .
V: TRBV6-5
J: TRBJ1-4
CDR3: CASRATGATNEKLFF
DNA: TGTGCCAGCAGAGCGACGGGTGCAACTAATGAAAAACTGTTTTTT

size: .
D: .
V: TRBV6-1
J: TRBJ2-1
CDR3: CASSVDNEQFF
DNA: TGTGCCAGCAGCGTCGACAATGAGCAGTTCTTC

size: .
D: TRBD2
V: TRBV14
J: TRBJ2-5
CDR3: CASSLRGGRETQYF
DNA: TGTGCCAGCAGCCTCCGGGGGGGCCGCGAGACCCAGTACTTC

size: once
D: .
V: TRBV18
J: TRBJ2-2
CDR3: CASSPPLLLQDTGELFF
DNA: TGTGCCAGCTCACCACCGTTACTCCTACAGGACACCGGGGAGCTGTTTTTT

size: .
D: .
V: TRBV5-1
J: TRBJ2-7
CDR3: CASSSAGIGLYF
DNA: TGCGCCAGCAGCTCGGCAGGCATTGGATTGTACTTC

size: once
D: .
V: TRBV30
J: TRBJ1-5
CDR3: CAWADSNQPQHF
DNA: TGTGCCTGGGCGGATAGCAATCAGCCCCAGCATTTT

size: .
D: TRBD1
V: TRBV6-1
J: TRBJ1-1
CDR3: CASPPRGLNTEAFF
DNA: TGTGCCAGCCCTCCCAGGGGGTTGAACACTGAAGCTTTCTTT

size: few
D: .
V: TRBV11-2
J: TRBJ1-1
CDR3: CASSQGQKAFF
DNA: TGTGCCAGCAGCCAAGGACAGAAAGCTTTCTTT

size: .
D: .
V: TRBV18
J: TRBJ2-1
CDR3: CASSPYEEQFF
DNA: TGTGCCAGCTCTCCCTACGAAGAGCAGTTCTTC

size: .
D: TRBD1
V: TRBV6-5
J: TRBJ2-3
CDR3: CASRPFGQGTDTQYF
DNA: TGTGCCAGCAGACCCTTCGGACAGGGGACAGATACGCAGTATTTT

size: .
D: .
V: TRBV27
J: TRBJ1-6
CDR3: CASSSAANSPLHF
DNA: TGTGCCAGCAGTTCTGCAGCAAATTCACCCCTCCACTTT

size: .
D: .
V: TRBV2
J: TRBJ2-6
CDR3: CASTEAGRTSGANVLTF
DNA: TGTGCCAGCACCGAGGCGGGACGGACCTCTGGGGCCAACGTCCTGACTTTC